This entry lists 29 T cell receptor beta chains sequenced from one sample in a study of tumor-infiltrating lymphocytes in primary liver carcinoma. TCR beta cDNA came from roughly 550 ng total RNA, primed with a constant-region primer. Generation of the TCR beta libraries relied on three nested multiplex PCR rounds using slightly modified ARM-PCR. TRBV1-TRBV30 forward primers and a C-beta reverse primer were used in the first two PCR rounds, which each ran for approximately 10 cycles. TCRdb reanalysed the multiplex PCR reads using MiXCR and keeps one entry per CDR3 protein. The repertoire holds a few hundred thousand distinct CDR3 sequences, with around three fifths as singletons. Researchers drew blood RNA from unsorted whole blood and extracted germline DNA as well. The source material was peripheral blood. These receptor sequences come from a woman under 40 with primary liver carcinoma and hepatitis B virus infection.

The J gene is TRBJ2-7, the V gene TRBV5-4; tentative D call: TRBD2 (7 bases). The CDR3 has 14 amino acids. Trimming cost V 2 bases and J 3 bases, with 12 bases left between them. CDR1 SGHNT and CDR2 YYREEE come from the germline V gene (reference sequence). In DNA, the CDR3 is TGTGCCAGCAGCTTCAGGGGAGGGAACTACGAGCAGTACTTC. Translated, it gives CASSFRGGNYEQYF.

Of note for this clonotype: A much larger clone lies one base from this, so it may be a read error. Because it lacks the conserved phenylalanine or tryptophan at the end, this CDR3 is likely a read error. The V gene is TRBV6-5, the J gene TRBJ1-1; D is unresolved. V shed 4 bases and J shed 5 bases, with 11 bases lying between them. Germline loops: CDR1 MNHEY, CDR2 SVGAGI. The CDR3 has 13 residues. CDR3 sequence reads: CASSLGWRTEAFS. Here the CDR3 DNA reads TGTGCCAGCAGTTTAGGGTGGCGTACTGAAGCTTTCTCT.

The J gene is TRBJ2-7, the V gene TRBV28, with D tentatively TRBD1 (6 bases). Germline V gene lookup returns CDR1 MDHEN and CDR2 SYDVKM. CDR3 size: 13 residues. The germline V and J ends were trimmed by 4 bases and 7 bases, with 14 bases remaining between them. For the CDR3, the DNA is TGTGCCAGCAGTTCAGGGGCTCTCGGTGAGCAGTACTTC. It specifies CASSSGALGEQYF.

The chain has TRBV28 and TRBJ2-7; tentatively, D is TRBD2 (6 bases). V was clipped by 2 bases and J by 7 bases, with 15 bases between them. The CDR3 is made up of 14 amino acids. Per the germline V gene, CDR1 is MDHEN and CDR2 is SYDVKM. The DNA of the CDR3 is TGTGCCAGCAGTTTACCACTAGCCCGTAGGGAGCAGTACTTC. Protein: CASSLPLARREQYF.

Comment on this clonotype: In this CDR3 the conserved last residue, phenylalanine or tryptophan, is missing, so a read error is likely. This chain links TRBV4-2 with TRBJ2-1, with D unresolved. CDR1 LGHNA and CDR2 YNFKEQ come from the germline V gene. The CDR3 sequence is 17 residues long. Trimming pared 0 bases from V and 6 bases from J, leaving 18 bases between. CDR3 in DNA: TGTGCCAGCAGCCAAGAAGGGAACGGTCGAGATGGCAATGAGCAGTTCTTA. Residues: CASSQEGNGRDGNEQFL.

This clonotype came up once. At one of its ends the junction is not consistent with the germline gene, which may arise from a read error. The gene calls are TRBV4-3 and TRBJ2-2, with D perhaps TRBD2 (6 bases). Per germline, CDR1 LGHNA and CDR2 YSLEER. The CDR3 is 16 residues long. The CDR3 loop is CASSRGDGGLTGVLFF. The CDR3 DNA reads as TGCGCCAGCAGCCGGGGGGACGGAGGCCTGACGGGGGTGCTGTTTTTT.

The V call is TRBV7-9, the J call TRBJ2-2; tentatively, D is TRBD1 (6 bases). The V gene lost 0 bases and the J gene lost 4 bases, with 12 bases spanning the gap. The CDR3 runs 16 residues. Per germline, CDR1 SEHNR and CDR2 FQNEAQ (reference sequence). CDR3 sequence (DNA): TGTGCCAGCAGCTTAGCTACAGGGACGGTCACCGGGGAGCTGTTTTTT. As protein: CASSLATGTVTGELFF.

With respect to this clonotype: No conserved phenylalanine or tryptophan is present at the end of the CDR3, so a read error is the likely explanation. Written as DNA, the CDR3 is TGTGCCAGGACACTCAGGCAGGGTAGGAATCAGCCTCAGCATTCT. This encodes CARTLRQGRNQPQHS. The rearrangement uses TRBV11-2 and TRBJ1-5; possibly TRBD1 for D (5 bases). This CDR3 is 15 amino acids long. The germline V gene has CDR1 SGHAT and CDR2 FQNNGV.

This clonotype came up once. J is TRBJ2-7 and V is TRBV11-1, with D tentatively TRBD2 (5 bases). The V gene lost 2 bases and the J gene lost 9 bases, with 17 bases spanning the gap. Germline V gene lookup returns CDR1 SGHAT and CDR2 FQDESV (reference sequence). This CDR3 is 14 amino acids long. The DNA of the CDR3 is TGTGCCAGCAGCTTAATCGGGAACCGACGCGGGCAGTACTTC. Translation: CASSLIGNRRGQYF.

A few counts support this clonotype. J is TRBJ2-1 and V is TRBV6-1, with 11 positions matching TRBD2. Germline assignment: CDR1 MNHNS and CDR2 SASEGT. This CDR3 is 16 amino acids long. Unmatched junction bases numbered 10, after V lost 6 bases and J lost 6 bases. The CDR3 sequence: CASSLTSGVYLNEQFF. CDR3 DNA: TGTGCCAGCAGCTTGACTAGCGGGGTGTATCTCAATGAGCAGTTCTTC.

As to this clonotype: Given a much more abundant clone one base away, this may be a read error. The chain is built from TRBV5-6 and TRBJ2-1, with TRBD2 as a possible D gene (5 bases). Germline CDR1 SGHDT, CDR2 YYEEEE. The CDR3 spans 16 residues. As DNA, the CDR3 is TGTGCCAGCAGCTTGAGGGAGCGTAGCTCCTACAGTGAGCAGTTCTTC. It is translated as CASSLRERSSYSEQFF.

This clonotype was found a few times. V is TRBV12-5 and J is TRBJ2-3; unclear D gene. From germline, CDR1 is LGHNT and CDR2 FRNRAP. CDR3 length equals 14 residues. V lost 6 bases and J lost 5, with 15 bases in between. This CDR3 is CASGRDHARDTQYF. The DNA of the CDR3 is TGTGCTAGTGGCCGCGACCATGCCCGAGATACGCAGTATTTT.

The genes are TRBV5-6 and TRBJ2-2, with TRBD2 matching 7 bases. The CDR3 runs 16 residues. The J segment lost 4 bases and the V segment lost 2 bases, leaving 8 bases of the junction unmatched. The germline V gene has CDR1 SGHDT and CDR2 YYEEEE. This CDR3 reads CASSFNAGAGTGELFF. As DNA, the CDR3 is TGTGCCAGCAGCTTTAATGCGGGAGCGGGCACCGGGGAGCTGTTTTTT.

This clonotype was detected ten times or more. The chain has TRBV10-3 and TRBJ2-2; tentative D call: TRBD2 (5 bases). The CDR3 has 13 residues. Germline CDR1 reads ENHRY; CDR2 reads SYGVKD. The V and J ends lost 6 bases and 4 bases respectively, with 9 bases between them. DNA of the CDR3: TGTGCCATCAGCTACGAGGGCACCGGGGAGCTGTTTTTT. Translation gives CAISYEGTGELFF.

Concerning this clonotype: This may stem from a read error, because a much larger clone lies one nucleotide away. The V gene is TRBV6-6, the J gene TRBJ2-7; the D gene is possibly TRBD2 (6 bases). Between the trimmed V and J ends, which lost 2 bases and 3 bases, there was a span of 20 bases. The CDR3 contains 17 residues. Germline lookup yields CDR1 MNHNY and CDR2 SVGAGI (reference sequence). CDR3 sequence reads: CASSYIPGRGGVYEQYF. The CDR3 nucleotides are TGTGCCAGCAGTTACATTCCGGGGAGAGGCGGGGTCTACGAGCAGTACTTC.

Points on this clonotype: One end of the junction is discordant with germline, which a read error may explain. V usage is TRBV6-5 and J usage is TRBJ2-7; D is undetermined. The CDR3 consists of 13 residues. In germline, CDR1 is MNHEY, CDR2 SVGAGI. CDR3 bases: TGTGTCAGCAGTCCGGGCTCCCCCTACGAGCAGTACTTC. This sequence encodes CVSSPGSPYEQYF.

The chain carries TRBV6-1 and TRBJ1-1; D call uncertain. The V and J ends lost 11 bases and 1 base respectively, with 8 bases between them. The CDR3 is 11 residues long. Per germline, CDR1 MNHNS and CDR2 SASEGT. CDR3: CAGSRNTEAFF. CDR3 nucleotides: TGTGCCGGCTCAAGGAACACTGAAGCTTTCTTT.

V gene TRBV12-3 or TRBV12-4 combines with J gene TRBJ2-6; D assignment may be TRBD1 or TRBD2 (5 bases each). CDR3 size: 12 residues. V dropped 10 bases and J dropped 9 bases, with 13 bases sitting between them. CDR3 residues: CAIKRGDNVLTF. CDR3 DNA sequence: TGTGCCATCAAGAGGGGAGACAACGTCCTGACTTTC.

This clonotype has more than one count but fewer than ten. The V and J genes are TRBV4-1 and TRBJ1-2, with 9 bases lining up with TRBD1. The CDR3 has 16 amino acids. The trim removed 3 bases at V and 8 bases at J, leaving 13 bases unmatched. Germline V lookup: CDR1 MGHRA, CDR2 YSYEKL. The CDR3 reads CASSHPGTGKAAGYTF. Written as DNA, the CDR3 is TGCGCCAGCAGCCACCCCGGGACAGGGAAGGCGGCCGGCTACACCTTC.

Worth noting for this clonotype: This may be a read error: a much more frequent sequence differs by one nucleotide. The chain joins TRBV6-2 or TRBV6-3 to TRBJ1-1; D remains ambiguous. V shed 0 bases and J shed 6 bases, with 8 bases lying between them. The CDR3 is 13 residues long. The germline gives CDR1 MNHEY, CDR2 SVGEGT. CDR3 DNA: TGTGCCAGCAGTTACTCCGGAGCTTCTGAAGCTTTCTTT. Residues: CASSYSGASEAFF.

Ten or more counts support this clonotype. This chain uses TRBV29-1 with TRBJ1-2; D unresolved. Trimming shortened V by 5 bases and J by 5 bases, and 15 bases separated the two germline ends. Germline CDR1 and CDR2: SQVTM and ANQGSEA. This CDR3 contains 13 residues. As DNA, the CDR3 is TGCAGCGTTAAATCCGGGGATGGATATGGCTACACCTTC. It yields the protein CSVKSGDGYGYTF. Filled out from reference TRBV29-1 and TRBJ1-2, the complete variable domain reads SAVISQKPSRDICQRGTSLTIQCQVDSQVTMMFWYRQQPGQSLTLIATANQGSEATYESGFVIDKFPISRPNLTFSTLTVSNMSPEDSSIYLCSVKSGDGYGYTFGSGTRLTVV.

This chain's CDR3 is CASSYSDTYEQYF. In nucleotides, the CDR3 is TGTGCCAGCAGTTACTCGGACACCTACGAGCAGTACTTC. The chain has TRBV6-5 and TRBJ2-7, with D possibly being TRBD1 (5 bases). V lost 0 bases, J lost 2 bases, and 5 bases lay in between. Germline CDR1 and CDR2: MNHEY and SVGAGI. The CDR3 has 13 residues.

In regard to this clonotype: Relative to the germline gene, one junction end is altered; a read error may explain this. This rearrangement joins TRBV29-1 to TRBJ2-3; TRBD2 agrees at 7 bases. Germline lookup yields CDR1 SQVTM and CDR2 ANQGSEA. CDR3 length: 15 amino acids. This chain's CDR3 is CSVRGLVGRTGTQYF. CDR3 nucleotides: TGCAGCGTCCGAGGACTAGTGGGACGCACAGGTACGCAGTATTTT.

J is TRBJ2-7 and V is TRBV18; D gene ambiguous. Between the trimmed V and J ends, which lost 3 bases and 5 bases, there was a span of 11 bases. The CDR3 is 13 residues long. CDR1 KGHSH and CDR2 LQKENI come from the germline V gene. The chain's CDR3 is CASSPPGLHEQYF. CDR3 sequence (DNA): TGTGCCAGCTCACCTCCCGGGTTACACGAGCAGTACTTC. Using reference TRBV18 and TRBJ2-7 for the parts outside the CDR3, the full variable domain is NAGVMQNPRHLVRRRGQEARLRCSPMKGHSHVYWYRQLPEEGLKFMVYLQKENIIDESGMPKERFSAEFPKEGPSILRIQQVVRGDSAAYFCASSPPGLHEQYFGPGTRLTVT.

CDR3 sequence reads: CASRRGGVYNEQFF. Here the CDR3 DNA reads TGTGCCAGCAGGCGGGGTGGGGTTTACAATGAGCAGTTCTTC. V gene TRBV28 combines with J gene TRBJ2-1; D might be TRBD2 (6 bases). Germline lookup yields CDR1 MDHEN and CDR2 SYDVKM. V lost 6 bases to trimming and J lost 4 bases, with 13 bases between them. The CDR3 extends over 14 amino acids.

J is TRBJ2-1 and V is TRBV11-2, with a possible D match to TRBD2 (5 bases). Trimming removed 6 bases at V and 4 bases at J, with 25 bases between. The length of the CDR3 is 18 residues. The V gene's germline CDR1 is SGHAT and CDR2 FQNNGV. The CDR3 DNA is TGTGCCAGCAGTTTATGGGAGCCCCCCTCTCCCATATACAATGAGCAGTTCTTC. As protein: CASSLWEPPSPIYNEQFF.

Concerning this clonotype: The final CDR3 position lacks the conserved phenylalanine or tryptophan, pointing to a likely read error. This chain uses TRBV10-3 with TRBJ2-7; D is undetermined. CDR1 and CDR2 from the germline V gene are ENHRY and SYGVKD. The CDR3 consists of 14 residues. CDR3: CVISDPDRDYEQYL. DNA for the CDR3: TGTGTCATCAGTGACCCTGACCGAGACTACGAGCAGTACCTC.

This clonotype turned up a few times. V gene TRBV4-1 combines with J gene TRBJ2-3, with 9 positions matching TRBD2. Germline V CDR1 and CDR2: MGHRA, YSYEKL. V shed 1 base and J 3 bases; nucleotides not matched to a gene: 5. The CDR3 is made up of 16 amino acids. Here the CDR3 DNA reads TGCGCCAGCAGCCAAGGGAGCGGGGGGTCGACAGATACGCAGTATTTT. Protein sequence: CASSQGSGGSTDTQYF.

Remarks on this clonotype: The junction and the germline gene differ at one end; a read error may be behind it. The J gene is TRBJ2-2, the V gene TRBV7-9, with 12 bases lining up with TRBD2. Germline V lookup: CDR1 SEHNR, CDR2 FQNEAQ (reference sequence). This CDR3 is 20 amino acids long. CDR3 sequence (DNA): TGTGCCAGCAGCTTAGGCCTAGCGGGAGGGCCAAGATCGAACATCGGGGAGCTGTTTTTT. The encoded protein is CASSLGLAGGPRSNIGELFF.